Detailed here is one TCR beta chain. Its target is not known. The sample contains more than one DNA sequence encoding this CDR3. The data originate from a study of shared clonotypes between healthy human individuals. The assay was immunoSEQ multiplex PCR, and TCRdb's table has in-frame clones only and misses some. The sample carries some 1.1 million clones, approximately 80% recorded once. General study points: Generation probability values for non-shared clonotypes were lower than those for clonotypes shared by all four donors.

Per germline, CDR1 MDHEN and CDR2 SYDVKM. The CDR3 length is 14 residues. The ends were cut back, 2 bases at V and 1 base at J, with 6 bases in the middle. This sequence originates from a man in his late teens or twenties in good health. Some clones in this sample may be carry-over from other donors' samples. This chain uses TRBV28 with TRBJ2-4; TRBD2 might be the D (5 bases). Sequencing was carried out using memory CD4+ T cells from PBMCs. Subset defined: CD45RA-negative fraction. CDR3 coding DNA: TGTGCCAGCAGTTTAGGGAGTGCCAAAAACATTCAGTACTTC. The encoded protein is CASSLGSAKNIQYF.